This T cell receptor beta chain comes out of a study of shared clonotypes between healthy human individuals. This clone was counted a single time. Germline CDR1 and CDR2: LNHDA and SQIVND (reference sequence). The CDR3 covers 15 residues. V lost 3 bases and J 1 base, leaving 9 bases between the germline ends. Naive CD8 cells were CD45RO-negative, positively selected for CCR7, excluding terminally differentiated effector memory CD45RA+ cells. Produced via immunoSEQ multiplex PCR; TCRdb's table is partial and in-frame only. The sample comprises some 2.1 million clones, roughly 93% of which are singletons, and about 1.6% rests with the top ten.

The rearrangement links TRBV19 to TRBJ2-2; D is perhaps TRBD1 (5 bases). The source of this sequence is a man younger than 35 in good health. Some clones in this sample may be carry-over from other donors' samples. The sample was naive CD8+ T cells from PBMCs. In nucleotides, the CDR3 is TGTGCCAGTAGTATCAAGGGGCGGAACACCGGGGAGCTGTTTTTT. It yields the protein CASSIKGRNTGELFF.